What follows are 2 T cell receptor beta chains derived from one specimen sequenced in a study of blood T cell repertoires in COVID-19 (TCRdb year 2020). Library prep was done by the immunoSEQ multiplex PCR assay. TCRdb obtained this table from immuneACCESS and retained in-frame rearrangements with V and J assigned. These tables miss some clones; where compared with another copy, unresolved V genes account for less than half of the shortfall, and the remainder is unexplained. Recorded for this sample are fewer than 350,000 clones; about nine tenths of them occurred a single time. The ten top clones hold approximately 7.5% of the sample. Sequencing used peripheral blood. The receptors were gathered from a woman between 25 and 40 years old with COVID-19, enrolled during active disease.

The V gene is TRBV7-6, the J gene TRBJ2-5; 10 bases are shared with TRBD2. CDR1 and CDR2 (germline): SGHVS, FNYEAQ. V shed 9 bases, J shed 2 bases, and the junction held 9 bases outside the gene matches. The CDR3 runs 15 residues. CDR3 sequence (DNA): TGTGCCAGTACGCCCGGGACTAGCGCTCAAGAGACCCAGTACTTC. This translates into CASTPGTSAQETQYF. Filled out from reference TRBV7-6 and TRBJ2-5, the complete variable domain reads GAGVSQSPRYKVTKRGQDVALRCDPISGHVSLYWYRQALGQGPEFLTYFNYEAQQDKSGLPNDRFSAERPEGSISTLTIQRTEQRDSAMYRCASTPGTSAQETQYFGPGTRLLVL.

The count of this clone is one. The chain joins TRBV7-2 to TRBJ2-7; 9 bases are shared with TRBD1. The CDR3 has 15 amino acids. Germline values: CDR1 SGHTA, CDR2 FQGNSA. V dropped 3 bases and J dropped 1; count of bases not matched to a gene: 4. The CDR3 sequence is CASSFGGTGSYEQYF. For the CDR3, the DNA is TGTGCCAGCAGCTTCGGTGGGACAGGGTCCTACGAGCAGTACTTC.